This record concerns one TCR beta chain sequence. Its antigen is not known. TCRdb itself ran the RT-PCR reads through MiXCR, one entry per CDR3 protein. The data contain under 750,000 distinct CDR3 sequences, approximately 10% of them seen just once; the ten biggest clones take up 10% to 13%. Germline CDR1 SGHAT, CDR2 FQNNGV. This CDR3 is 12 amino acids long. The V and J ends lost 0 bases and 10 bases respectively, with 8 bases between them. The sample is drawn from a study of response to subunit inactivated influenza vaccine. Study-wide points: Few new T cells, the authors suggested, are recruited by each seasonal influenza vaccination.

This sequence was found in a man aged 50-60 years who received an inactivated influenza vaccine. The genes are TRBV11-2 and TRBJ2-3; D is undetermined. Sequenced here: PBMCs from blood, sampled on the day of vaccination. CDR3 DNA: TGTGCCAGCAGCTTAGATAGGCGGCCGCAGTATTTT. Amino acid sequence: CASSLDRRPQYF.